This T cell receptor (beta chain) emerged from a study of T cell repertoires in cytomegalovirus infection (dated by TCRdb to between 2017 and 2020). Regarding the study in general: Donor HLA type was relevant to the analysis, because carriage of CMV infection together with the matching HLA type was indicated by public TCR beta signatures.

As encoded in the germline V gene, CDR1 is SQVTM while CDR2 is ANQGSEA. The CDR3 has 12 amino acids, counting the end cysteine and phenylalanine. The entry retains the CDR3 DNA only, 36 bases that are in frame from base 1. Between the V and J ends, shortened by 4 bases and 3 bases respectively, the junction contains 9 bases. This clonotype was detected ten times or more. This receptor's antigen is unknown. No clone much larger than this one lies a single base away; base qualities are absent. TCRdb shows the sequencer as Illumina HiSeq 1500. In TCRdb, the public reads were trimmed at Q25 with fastp and aligned with MiXCR, with productive beta chains retained. When rows share a CDR3 protein, they turn into one entry using the most common DNA and genes. The sample table shows around 350,000 distinct CDR3 sequences, and 15% to 20% are seen once. The top ten hold under 9% of the sample. What the authors observed across the whole study: The ex vivo response was dominated by HLA-C-restricted CMV-specific TCR beta clonotypes, which also provided the single most frequent clonotype in two of eight donors. In both this cohort and an independent cohort of 300 to 450 donors, the cumulative frequency of public TCR beta family members distinguished carriers of CMV infection plus the relevant HLA type.

The rearranged segments are TRBV29-1 and TRBJ2-5; the D region possibly corresponds to TRBD2 (5 bases align). Sample: PBMCs. This sequence was found in a human donor in good health (CMV status not recorded). Some clones in this sample may be carry-over from other donors' samples. The CDR3 region reads CSVGGAEETQYF. The sequence in DNA is TGCAGCGTTGGAGGAGCGGAAGAGACCCAGTACTTC.